Below are 13 T cell receptor beta chains sequenced from a single sample in a study of control samples from healthy donors and cancer patients. The repertoire was sequenced with immunoSEQ multiplex PCR; TCRdb's copy has only in-frame clones and lacks some. The sample shows some 71,000 clones, about nine tenths of them seen only once. The specimen was PBMCs. The receptor source for this set is a woman aged 45 to 65 with colorectal cancer.

The rearrangement links TRBV19 to TRBJ1-1, with 9 positions matching TRBD1. The germline V gene has CDR1 LNHDA and CDR2 SQIVND (reference sequence). CDR3 length: 13 residues. J was trimmed by 4 bases and V by 7 bases; bases with no gene match: 4. The CDR3 loop reads CASIDRGTTEAFF. The CDR3 coding sequence is TGTGCCAGTATTGACAGGGGGACCACTGAAGCTTTCTTT.

This chain links TRBV30 with TRBJ2-5; 11 positions match TRBD1. CDR1 is GTSNPN, CDR2 SVGIG, per germline (reference sequence). CDR3 length equals 14 residues. V lost 1 base to trimming and J lost 4 bases; unmatched junction nucleotides: 2. The CDR3 here is CAWSGDRGLETQYF. CDR3 DNA: TGTGCCTGGAGTGGGGACAGGGGGTTAGAGACCCAGTACTTC.

In its sample, this clone was seen a few times. This chain links TRBV2 with TRBJ2-3; TRBD2 matches 14 bases. There are 17 residues in the CDR3. The germline CDR1 and CDR2 sequences are SNHLY and FYNNEI. The V and J ends lost 6 bases and 4 bases, in that order; junction bases with no gene match: 9. The DNA of the CDR3 is TGTGCCAGCAGGGCTCCGGGACTAGCGGGAGTGGCAGATACGCAGTATTTT. Translated: CASRAPGLAGVADTQYF.

The chain employs TRBV6-5 and TRBJ1-1; 8 bases agree with TRBD1. The CDR3 extends over 14 amino acids. Per germline, CDR1 MNHEY and CDR2 SVGAGI. V was clipped by 5 bases and J by 2 bases; unmatched bases: 4. The CDR3 coding sequence is TGTGCCAGCAGTAAGACAGGGGCCAACACTGAAGCTTTCTTT. It codes for CASSKTGANTEAFF.

This clone was observed a few times. This sequence joins TRBV10-3 and TRBJ2-6; D possibly corresponds to TRBD1 (6 bases). V was pared by 8 bases and J by 4 bases, with 9 bases between. CDR1 is ENHRY, CDR2 SYGVKD, per germline. The CDR3 runs 13 residues. The CDR3 DNA sequence: TGTGCCATCCAGGGGTCCGGGGCCAACGTCCTGACTTTC. Translation: CAIQGSGANVLTF.

The chain carries TRBV6-6 and TRBJ1-6, with 7 nucleotides matching TRBD1. V lost 2 bases and J lost 7; bases outside the gene matches: 5. The V gene's germline CDR1 is MNHNY and CDR2 SVGAGI (reference sequence). This CDR3 has 15 residues. The CDR3 reads CASSYQTGRNSPLHF. Written as DNA, the CDR3 is TGTGCCAGCAGTTACCAGACAGGGAGGAATTCACCCCTCCACTTT.

This sequence joins TRBV10-3 and TRBJ2-2, with D unclear. Germline values: CDR1 ENHRY, CDR2 SYGVKD. The V gene lost 3 bases and the J gene lost 3 bases, with 8 bases spanning the gap. This CDR3 region has 14 residues. CDR3 nucleotide sequence: TGTGCCATCAGTGATAACCAAGACACCGGGGAGCTGTTTTTT. Encoded protein: CAISDNQDTGELFF.

On this clone: Distinct nucleotide sequences in the sample also encode this CDR3. V and J are TRBV7-2 and TRBJ1-3; no clear D. Between the trimmed V and J ends, which lost 5 bases and 0 bases, there was a span of 8 bases. Germline V gives CDR1 SGHTA, CDR2 FQGNSA. This CDR3 region has 14 residues. The CDR3 region has the DNA TGTGCCAGCAGCCCCCAGAACTCTGGAAACACCATATATTTT. Translating gives CASSPQNSGNTIYF.

V usage is TRBV9 and J usage is TRBJ2-3, with D possibly being TRBD2 (7 bases). Germline V gene data show CDR1 as SGDLS and CDR2 as YYNGEE. V was clipped by 1 base and J by 4 bases, with 16 bases between them. The CDR3 runs to 16 residues. The CDR3 DNA reads as TGTGCCAGCAGCGTAAGGGGGGGAAGCGGCCCAGATACGCAGTATTTT. This gives the protein CASSVRGGSGPDTQYF.

This clone was observed once. V and J are TRBV11-2 and TRBJ2-7; tentatively, D is TRBD2 (6 bases). Germline CDR1 and CDR2: SGHAT and FQNNGV. Trimming left V 5 bases short and J 6 bases short, with 17 bases between. The CDR3 length is 14 residues. CDR3 residues: CASSPVPQGGEQYF. CDR3 DNA: TGTGCCAGCAGCCCCGTACCCCAGGGAGGCGAGCAGTACTTC.

This chain joins TRBV5-4 and TRBJ2-3; D gene ambiguous. V lost 0 bases and J lost 1, with 6 bases in between. The CDR3 extends over 14 amino acids. Germline assignment: CDR1 SGHNT and CDR2 YYREEE (reference sequence). The CDR3 bases are TGTGCCAGCAGCTTGGGATTAGGCACAGATACGCAGTATTTT. It translates to CASSLGLGTDTQYF.

This chain joins TRBV7-9 and TRBJ1-1; D call uncertain. The CDR3 contains 14 residues. The ends were cut back, 1 base at V and 4 bases at J, with 10 bases in the middle. The germline V gene encodes CDR1 SEHNR and CDR2 FQNEAQ (reference sequence). The CDR3 DNA reads TGTGCCAGCAGCTTAGAGGCCTCGGCCACTGAAGCTTTCTTT. Translated: CASSLEASATEAFF.

The rearrangement joins TRBV27 to TRBJ2-7, with D perhaps TRBD2 (5 bases). The V and J ends lost 4 bases and 7 bases respectively, with 17 bases between them. CDR1 is MNHEY and CDR2 is SMNVEV in the germline V gene (reference sequence). The CDR3 is 14 residues long. The CDR3: CASSSSLDSREQYF. For the CDR3, the DNA is TGTGCCAGCAGTTCCTCACTGGACTCTCGGGAGCAGTACTTC.